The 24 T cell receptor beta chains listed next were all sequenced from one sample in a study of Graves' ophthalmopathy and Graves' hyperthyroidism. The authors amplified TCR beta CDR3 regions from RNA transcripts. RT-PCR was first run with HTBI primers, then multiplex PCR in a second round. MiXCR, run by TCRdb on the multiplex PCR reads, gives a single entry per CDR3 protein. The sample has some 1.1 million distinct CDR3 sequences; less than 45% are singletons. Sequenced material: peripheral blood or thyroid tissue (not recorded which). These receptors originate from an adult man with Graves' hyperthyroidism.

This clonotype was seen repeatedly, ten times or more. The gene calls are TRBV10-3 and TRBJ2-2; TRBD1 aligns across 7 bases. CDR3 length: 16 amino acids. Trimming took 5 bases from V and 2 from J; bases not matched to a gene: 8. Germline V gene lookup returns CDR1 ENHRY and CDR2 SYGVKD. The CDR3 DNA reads TGTGCCATCAGTCCAAAGACAGGGATAAACACCGGGGAGCTGTTTTTT. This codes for CAISPKTGINTGELFF.

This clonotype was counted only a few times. Here the CDR3 reads CASRRAGEDTEAFF. The CDR3 nucleotides read TGTGCCAGCAGGAGAGCAGGGGAGGACACTGAAGCTTTCTTT. The chain uses TRBV6-5 and TRBJ1-1, with D tentatively TRBD1 (6 bases). Trimming pared 6 bases from V and 3 bases from J, leaving 14 bases between. Germline values: CDR1 MNHEY, CDR2 SVGAGI. The CDR3 loop spans 14 amino acids.

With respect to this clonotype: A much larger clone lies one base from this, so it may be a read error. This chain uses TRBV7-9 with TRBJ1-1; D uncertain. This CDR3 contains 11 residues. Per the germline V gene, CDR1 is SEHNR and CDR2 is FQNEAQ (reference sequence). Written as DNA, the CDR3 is TGTGCCAGCAGCCTACCCCCTCGGGCTTCCTTT. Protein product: CASSLPPRASF.

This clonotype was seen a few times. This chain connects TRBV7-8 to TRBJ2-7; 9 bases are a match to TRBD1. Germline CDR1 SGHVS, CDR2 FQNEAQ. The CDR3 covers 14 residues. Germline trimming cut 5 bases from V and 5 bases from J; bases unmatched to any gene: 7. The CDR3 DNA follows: TGTGCCAGCAGCCAGGGACAGGGCCCCCACGAGCAGTACTTC. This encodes CASSQGQGPHEQYF.

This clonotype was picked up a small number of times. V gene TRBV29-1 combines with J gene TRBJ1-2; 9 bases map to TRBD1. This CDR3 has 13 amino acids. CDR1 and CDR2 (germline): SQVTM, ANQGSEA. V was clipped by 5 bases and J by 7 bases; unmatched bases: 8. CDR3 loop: CSVSTGGTSGYTF. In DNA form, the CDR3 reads TGCAGCGTTTCGACAGGGGGAACTTCTGGCTACACCTTC.

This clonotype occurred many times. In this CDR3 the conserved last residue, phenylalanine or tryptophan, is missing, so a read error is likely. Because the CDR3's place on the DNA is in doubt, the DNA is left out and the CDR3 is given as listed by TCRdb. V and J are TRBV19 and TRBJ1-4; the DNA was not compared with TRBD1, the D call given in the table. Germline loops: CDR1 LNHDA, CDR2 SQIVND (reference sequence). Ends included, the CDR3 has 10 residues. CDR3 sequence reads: CASNYNGTSP.

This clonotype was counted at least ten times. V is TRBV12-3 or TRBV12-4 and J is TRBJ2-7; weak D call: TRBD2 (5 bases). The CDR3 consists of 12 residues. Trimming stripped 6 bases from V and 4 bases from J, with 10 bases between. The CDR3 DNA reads TGTGCCAGCAGGGAGGCTTTGTACGAGCAGTACTTC. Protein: CASREALYEQYF.

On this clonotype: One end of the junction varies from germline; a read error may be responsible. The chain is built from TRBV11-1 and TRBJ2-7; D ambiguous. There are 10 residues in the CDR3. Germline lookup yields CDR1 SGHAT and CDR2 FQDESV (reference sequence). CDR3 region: CASSLGERYF. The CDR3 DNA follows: TGTGCCAGCAGCTTAGGTGAGCGGTACTTC.

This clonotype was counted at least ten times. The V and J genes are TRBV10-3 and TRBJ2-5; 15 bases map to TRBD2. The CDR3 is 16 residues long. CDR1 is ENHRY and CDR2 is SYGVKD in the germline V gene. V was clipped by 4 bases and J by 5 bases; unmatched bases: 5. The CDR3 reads CAISAGTSGGRETQYF. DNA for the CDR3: TGTGCCATCAGTGCCGGGACTAGCGGGGGGCGCGAGACCCAGTACTTC.

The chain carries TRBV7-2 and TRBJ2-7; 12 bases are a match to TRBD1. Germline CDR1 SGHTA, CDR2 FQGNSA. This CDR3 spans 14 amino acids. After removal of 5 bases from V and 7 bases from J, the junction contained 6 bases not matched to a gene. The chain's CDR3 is CASSTGQGANEQYF. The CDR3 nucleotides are TGTGCCAGCAGCACGGGACAGGGGGCTAATGAGCAGTACTTC.

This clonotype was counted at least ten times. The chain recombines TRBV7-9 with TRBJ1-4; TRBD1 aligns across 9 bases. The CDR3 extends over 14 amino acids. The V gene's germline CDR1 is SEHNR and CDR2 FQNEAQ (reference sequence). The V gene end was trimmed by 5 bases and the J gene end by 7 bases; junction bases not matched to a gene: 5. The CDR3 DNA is TGTGCCAGCAGCCTACCGGGACAGGGTGAAAAACTGTTTTTT. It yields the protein CASSLPGQGEKLFF.

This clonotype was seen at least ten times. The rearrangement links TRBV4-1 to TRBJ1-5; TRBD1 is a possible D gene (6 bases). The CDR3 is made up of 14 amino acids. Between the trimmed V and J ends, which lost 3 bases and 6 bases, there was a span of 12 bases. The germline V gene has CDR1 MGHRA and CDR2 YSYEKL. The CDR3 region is CASSHGGTLQPQHF. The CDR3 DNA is TGCGCCAGCAGCCACGGAGGGACACTTCAGCCCCAGCATTTT.

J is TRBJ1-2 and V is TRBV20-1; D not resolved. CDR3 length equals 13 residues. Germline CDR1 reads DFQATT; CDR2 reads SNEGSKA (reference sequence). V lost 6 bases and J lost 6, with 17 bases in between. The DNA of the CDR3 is TGCAGTGCCCGGCCCGACGAGGACCATGGCTACACCTTC. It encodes CSARPDEDHGYTF.

The CDR3 reads CASSNYLWGGPSGNSYEQYF. The CDR3 nucleotides read TGTGCCAGCAGCAATTACTTATGGGGGGGGCCTAGCGGGAACTCCTACGAGCAGTACTTC. The J gene is TRBJ2-7, the V gene TRBV7-9, with TRBD2 matching 9 bases. V lost 5 bases to trimming and J lost 0 bases; unmatched junction nucleotides: 20. Germline V gene data show CDR1 as SEHNR and CDR2 as FQNEAQ (reference sequence). This CDR3 is 20 amino acids long.

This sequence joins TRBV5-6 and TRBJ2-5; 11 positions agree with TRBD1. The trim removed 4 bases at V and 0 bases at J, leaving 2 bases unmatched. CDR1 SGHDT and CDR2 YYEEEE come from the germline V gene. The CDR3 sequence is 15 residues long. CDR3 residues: CASSGTGGHQETQYF. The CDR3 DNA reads TGTGCCAGCAGCGGGACAGGGGGGCACCAAGAGACCCAGTACTTC. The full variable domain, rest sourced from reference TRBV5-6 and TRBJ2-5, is DAGVTQSPTHLIKTRGQQVTLRCSPKSGHDTVSWYQQALGQGPQFIFQYYEEEERQRGNFPDRFSGHQFPNYSSELNVNALLLGDSALYLCASSGTGGHQETQYFGPGTRLLVL.

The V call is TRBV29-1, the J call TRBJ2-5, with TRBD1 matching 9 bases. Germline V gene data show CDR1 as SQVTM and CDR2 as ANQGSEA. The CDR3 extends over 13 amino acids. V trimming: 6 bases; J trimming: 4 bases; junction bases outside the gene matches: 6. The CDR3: CSVSGTGPETQYF. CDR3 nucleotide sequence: TGCAGCGTATCCGGGACAGGGCCAGAGACCCAGTACTTC.

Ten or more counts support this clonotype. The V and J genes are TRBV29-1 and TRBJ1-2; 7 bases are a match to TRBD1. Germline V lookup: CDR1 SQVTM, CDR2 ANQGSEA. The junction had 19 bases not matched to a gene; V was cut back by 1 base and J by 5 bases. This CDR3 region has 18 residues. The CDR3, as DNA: TGCAGCGTTGAAGTACTGCCGGGACAGCAGGCGGGGGCGTATGGCTACACCTTC. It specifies CSVEVLPGQQAGAYGYTF.

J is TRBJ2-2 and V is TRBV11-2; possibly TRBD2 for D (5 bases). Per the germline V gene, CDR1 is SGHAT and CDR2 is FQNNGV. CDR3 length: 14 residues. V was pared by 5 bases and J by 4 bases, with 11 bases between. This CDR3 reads CASSRASFTGELFF. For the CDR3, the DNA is TGTGCCAGCAGCCGGGCTAGCTTCACCGGGGAGCTGTTTTTT.

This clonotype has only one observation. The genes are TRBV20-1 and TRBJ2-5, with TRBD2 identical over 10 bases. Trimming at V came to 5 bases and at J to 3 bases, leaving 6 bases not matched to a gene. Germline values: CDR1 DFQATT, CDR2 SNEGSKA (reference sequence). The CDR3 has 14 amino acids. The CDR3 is CSAYGTSEKETQYF. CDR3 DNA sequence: TGCAGTGCTTACGGGACTAGCGAAAAAGAGACCCAGTACTTC.

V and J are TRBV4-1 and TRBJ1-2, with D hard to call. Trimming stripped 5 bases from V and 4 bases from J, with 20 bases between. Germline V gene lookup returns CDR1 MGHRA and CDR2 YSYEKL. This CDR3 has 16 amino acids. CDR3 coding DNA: TGCGCCAGCAGCTCTTTGACTGTCGGCAGCTTCTATGGCTACACCTTC. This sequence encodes CASSSLTVGSFYGYTF.

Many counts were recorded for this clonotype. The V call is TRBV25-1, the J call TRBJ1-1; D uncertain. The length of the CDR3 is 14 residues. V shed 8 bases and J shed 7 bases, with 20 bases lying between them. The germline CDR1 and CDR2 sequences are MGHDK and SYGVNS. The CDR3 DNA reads TGTGCCAGCCGACCGGAGTTCCATGGGGTTGAAGCTTTCTTT. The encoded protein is CASRPEFHGVEAFF.

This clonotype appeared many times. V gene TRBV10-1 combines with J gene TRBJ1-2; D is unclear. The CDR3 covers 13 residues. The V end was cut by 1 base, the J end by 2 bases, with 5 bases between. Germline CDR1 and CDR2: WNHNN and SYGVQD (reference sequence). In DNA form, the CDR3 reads TGCGCCAGCAGTGAGTTCAGAAACTATGGCTACACCTTC. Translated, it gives CASSEFRNYGYTF.

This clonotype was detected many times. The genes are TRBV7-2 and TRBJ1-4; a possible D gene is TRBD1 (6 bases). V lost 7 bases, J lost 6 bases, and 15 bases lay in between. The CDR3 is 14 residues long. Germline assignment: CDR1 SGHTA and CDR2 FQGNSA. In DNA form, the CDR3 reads TGTGCCAGCACCGAGCAGGGACATGATGAAAAACTGTTTTTT. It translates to CASTEQGHDEKLFF.

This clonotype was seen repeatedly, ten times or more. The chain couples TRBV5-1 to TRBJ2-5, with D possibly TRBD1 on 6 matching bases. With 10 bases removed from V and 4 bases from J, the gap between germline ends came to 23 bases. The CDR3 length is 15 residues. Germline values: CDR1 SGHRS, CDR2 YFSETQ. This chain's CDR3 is CAGYQRRDNLETQYF. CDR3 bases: TGCGCCGGATACCAACGCCGGGACAATCTAGAGACCCAGTACTTC. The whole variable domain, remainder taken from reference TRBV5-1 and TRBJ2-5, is KAGVTQTPRYLIKTRGQQVTLSCSPISGHRSVSWYQQTPGQGLQFLFEYFSETQRNKGNFPGRFSGRQFSNSRSEMNVSTLELGDSALYLCAGYQRRDNLETQYFGPGTRLLVL.